What follows are 5 T cell receptor beta chains derived from one specimen sequenced in a study of regulatory T cells in long-lasting Graves disease. iRepertoire HTBI primers and Arm-PCR of CDR3 regions built TCR beta libraries. TCRdb reprocessed the multiplex PCR reads with MiXCR, giving one entry per CDR3 protein. This table holds 400,000 to 500,000 distinct CDR3 sequences, 13% to 15% found once. Time point: newly diagnosed GD, antithyroid drugs for less than 3 months. Following extraction of RNA from PBMCs, that RNA was used to make the TCR library. A further study also used this sample, focusing on T cells in Graves' hyperthyroidism and ophthalmopathy.

Material: peripheral blood mononuclear cells (PBMCs), obtained at new diagnosis, from a patient treated with antithyroid drugs. The receptors originated from a woman aged 45-60 years with Graves disease.

This clonotype was counted at least ten times. The gene calls are TRBV5-1 and TRBJ2-5; TRBD2 might be the D (5 bases). The CDR3 runs 14 residues. CDR1 SGHRS and CDR2 YFSETQ come from the germline V gene. V shed 4 bases and J shed 5 bases, with 15 bases lying between them. The chain's CDR3 is CASSNGPGDETQYF. DNA for the CDR3: TGCGCCAGCAGCAACGGCCCCGGGGATGAGACCCAGTACTTC.

With respect to this clonotype: At one end, the junction sequence differs from germline, possibly due to a read error. The J gene is TRBJ2-5, the V gene TRBV27; D remains unclear. The CDR3 is made up of 14 amino acids. Germline loops: CDR1 MNHEY, CDR2 SMNVEV (reference sequence). DNA of the CDR3: TGTGCCGGCAGTTTTGGTCCGAACGGGGAGACCCAGTACTTC. This encodes CAGSFGPNGETQYF.

The V and J genes are TRBV10-3 and TRBJ2-7; D tentatively reads TRBD1 or TRBD2 (5 bases each). The CDR3 contains 13 residues. V shed 6 bases and J shed 5 bases, with 14 bases lying between them. Germline CDR1 reads ENHRY; CDR2 reads SYGVKD. The CDR3 DNA reads as TGTGCCATCAGGAGGGACGAGGTTAACGAGCAGTACTTC. Residues: CAIRRDEVNEQYF.

This chain links TRBV9 with TRBJ1-4, with a possible D match to TRBD1 (5 bases). The V end was cut by 3 bases, the J end by 7 bases, with 19 bases between. Germline loops: CDR1 SGDLS, CDR2 YYNGEE. CDR3 length: 16 residues. CDR3 sequence reads: CASSEGTPEGSEKLFF. As DNA, the CDR3 is TGTGCCAGCAGCGAGGGGACTCCCGAGGGGAGTGAAAAACTGTTTTTT.

The CDR3 loop reads CASSFRGEGETQYF. The CDR3 nucleotides are TGTGCCAGCAGCTTTAGGGGAGAGGGGGAGACCCAGTACTTC. The gene calls are TRBV7-2 and TRBJ2-5, with D perhaps assigned TRBD1 or TRBD2 (5 bases each). The CDR3 is 14 amino acids. V lost 3 bases and J lost 5, with 13 bases in between. Germline CDR1 SGHTA, CDR2 FQGNSA.